These T cell receptor beta chains were read from a single sample in a study of blood T cell repertoires in COVID-19. TCRdb's table, derived via immunoSEQ multiplex PCR, lists solely in-frame clones and lacks some. The data hold under 100,000 clones, with under 85% observed a single time. Sample: peripheral blood. Source of these receptors: a woman of 80 years or more with COVID-19, enrolled during active disease. Both conserved end residues are part of each CDR3. The D gene is left open where the match is weak. Part of the rows lack a size; the others show once, few, many or a class for expanded clones.

J gene | clone size | V gene | D gene | CDR3 protein | CDR3 DNA
TRBJ2-2 | - | TRBV6-6 | TRBD1 | CASSYPTGGAIGELFF | TGTGCCAGCAGTTACCCGACAGGGGGCGCGATCGGGGAGCTGTTTTTT
TRBJ2-3 | - | TRBV10-3 | TRBD2 | CAISDPGTSGSFADTQYF | TGTGCCATCAGTGACCCCGGGACTAGCGGGAGTTTTGCAGATACGCAGTATTTT
TRBJ1-2 | - | TRBV7-2 | TRBD1 | CASSLVGTGEYGYTF | TGTGCCAGCAGCTTAGTGGGGACAGGGGAATATGGCTACACCTTC
TRBJ2-2 | once | TRBV7-2 | - | CASSEGVGTGELFF | TGTGCCAGCAGTGAGGGCGTCGGGACCGGGGAGCTGTTTTTT
TRBJ1-1 | once | TRBV10-3 | - | CAIRLTAATEAFF | TGTGCCATCCGTTTAACCGCGGCCACTGAAGCTTTCTTT
TRBJ2-7 | - | TRBV7-9 | - | CASSFSLTPGYEQYF | TGTGCCAGCAGCTTCAGTTTGACCCCGGGCTACGAGCAGTACTTC
TRBJ2-3 | few | TRBV6-4 | TRBD2 | CATRAGGGTDTQYF | TGTGCCACCCGAGCGGGAGGCGGAACAGATACGCAGTATTTT
TRBJ2-1 | - | TRBV12-3/TRBV12-4 | - | CASSFGSINEQFF | TGTGCCAGCAGTTTTGGCAGTATCAATGAGCAGTTCTTC
TRBJ1-2 | - | TRBV5-1 | - | CASSLYSDSYGYTF | TGCGCCAGCAGCCTATACTCGGACAGCTATGGCTACACCTTC
TRBJ2-7 | - | TRBV2 | - | CASSEGLEIYEQYF | TGTGCCAGCAGTGAAGGACTTGAAATCTACGAGCAGTACTTC
TRBJ2-4 | few | TRBV24-1 | - | CATSDSSGGENIQYF | TGTGCCACCAGTGATTCTTCAGGAGGGGAAAACATTCAGTACTTC